The rows below give T cell receptor beta chains drawn from one sample of a study of T cell changes during pregnancy in multiple sclerosis. Clones were read by immunoSEQ multiplex PCR, and TCRdb kept only the in-frame ones, dropping some. Among 100,000 or so clones listed, approximately 94% were seen once. The sequencing used peripheral blood, collected in the second trimester of pregnancy. These receptors all come from a female donor with multiple sclerosis, enrolled in a pregnancy study. The conserved cysteine and the conserved F or W are not part of the CDR3 here.

>TRBJ1-1|TRBV5-1
ASSLATGLNTEAF
>TRBJ2-3|TRBV19
ASSQTGGPTDTQY
>TRBJ2-3|TRBV7-2
ASSLRVIGGSTDTQY
>TRBJ2-5|TRBV28
ASSSGTSGTYQETQY
>TRBJ1-1|TRBV6-5
ASSRQGNTEAF
>TRBJ2-2|TRBV18
ASSQGQAGTGELF
>TRBJ1-1|TRBV5-1
ASSWRTGTNTEAF
>TRBJ2-3|TRBV9
ASSPGTDTQY
>TRBJ2-7|TRBV7-8
ASSRLAGIQEQY
>TRBJ2-2|TRBV9
ASSVELAFGELF
>TRBJ1-1|TRBV6-1
ASPGPNTEAF
>TRBJ1-5|TRBV27
ASSLVGAPGQPQH
>TRBJ2-2|TRBV2
ASSETLNTGELF